This T cell receptor (beta chain) was sequenced for a study of T-cell memory formation after mild COVID-19. TCRdb used MiXCR to reprocess the 5' RACE reads, holding one entry per CDR3 protein. The table shows hundreds of thousands of distinct CDR3 sequences, with roughly 21% occurring only once. This clonotype was recorded many times. Its antigen is undetermined. Study observations and caveats: Clones that contracted clustered mainly in CM and EM if CD4+ and in EMRA if CD8+.

This CDR3 spans 15 amino acids. Germline V gene lookup returns CDR1 SGHRS and CDR2 YFSETQ. Trimming removed 2 bases from V and 1 base from J; junction bases left unmatched: 4. V and J are TRBV5-1 and TRBJ2-7; the match to TRBD2 covers 9 bases. The receptor was isolated from an adult woman who had mild COVID-19 (a few samples of this study predate the infection). Cell type and time point are not known. Source material: PBMCs or a T cell subset sorted from them (not recorded which). CDR3 sequence reads: CASSFSGGSSYEQYF. CDR3 nucleotide sequence: TGCGCCAGCAGCTTCAGCGGGGGGTCTTCCTACGAGCAGTACTTC.